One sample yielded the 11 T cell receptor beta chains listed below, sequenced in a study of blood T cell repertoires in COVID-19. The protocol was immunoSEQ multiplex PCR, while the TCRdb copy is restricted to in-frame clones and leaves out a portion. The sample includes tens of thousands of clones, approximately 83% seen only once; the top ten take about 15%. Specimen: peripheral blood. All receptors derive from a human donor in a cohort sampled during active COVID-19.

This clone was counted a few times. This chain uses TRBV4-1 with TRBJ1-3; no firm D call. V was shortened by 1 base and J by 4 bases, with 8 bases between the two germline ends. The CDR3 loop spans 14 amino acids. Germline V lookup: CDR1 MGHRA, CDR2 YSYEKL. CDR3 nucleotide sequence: TGCGCCAGCAGCCAAGGCGTTTTGGGAAACACCATATATTTT. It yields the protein CASSQGVLGNTIYF.

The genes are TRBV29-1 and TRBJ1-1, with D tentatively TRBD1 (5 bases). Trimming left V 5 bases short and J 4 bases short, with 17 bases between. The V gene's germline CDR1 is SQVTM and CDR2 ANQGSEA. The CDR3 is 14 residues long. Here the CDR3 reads CSVPPGPGATEAFF. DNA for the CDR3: TGCAGCGTTCCCCCGGGACCGGGAGCCACTGAAGCTTTCTTT. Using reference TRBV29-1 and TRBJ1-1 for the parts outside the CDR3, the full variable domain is SAVISQKPSRDICQRGTSLTIQCQVDSQVTMMFWYRQQPGQSLTLIATANQGSEATYESGFVIDKFPISRPNLTFSTLTVSNMSPEDSSIYLCSVPPGPGATEAFFGQGTRLTVV.

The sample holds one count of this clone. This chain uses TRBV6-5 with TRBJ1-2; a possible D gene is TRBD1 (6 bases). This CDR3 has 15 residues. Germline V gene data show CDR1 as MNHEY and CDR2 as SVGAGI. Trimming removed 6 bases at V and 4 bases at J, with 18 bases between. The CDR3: CASSLFRGAPYGYTF. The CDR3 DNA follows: TGTGCCAGCAGCCTGTTCAGGGGCGCTCCCTATGGCTACACCTTC.

The CDR3 loop reads CAISESQLAGVSNEQFF. CDR3 DNA: TGTGCCATCAGTGAGTCTCAACTAGCGGGAGTCAGCAATGAGCAGTTCTTC. The rearrangement uses TRBV10-3 and TRBJ2-1; 11 bases agree with TRBD2. The germline V gene has CDR1 ENHRY and CDR2 SYGVKD. This CDR3 region has 17 residues. Unmatched junction bases numbered 7, after V lost 0 bases and J lost 6 bases.

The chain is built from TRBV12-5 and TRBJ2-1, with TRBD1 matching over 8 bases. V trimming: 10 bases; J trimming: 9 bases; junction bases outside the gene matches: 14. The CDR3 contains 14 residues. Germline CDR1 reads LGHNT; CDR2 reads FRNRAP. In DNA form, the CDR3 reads TGTGCTACAGGGGGCGCTTCTAGCTGGGGTGAGCAGTTCTTC. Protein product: CATGGASSWGEQFF.

CDR3 coding DNA: TGTGCCAGTAGTAAAAACGGGAACACTGAAGCTTTCTTT. It encodes CASSKNGNTEAFF. The chain joins TRBV19 to TRBJ1-1; D gene ambiguous. Trimming cost V 4 bases and J 1 base, with 7 bases left between them. The germline CDR1 and CDR2 sequences are LNHDA and SQIVND (reference sequence). This CDR3 contains 13 residues. Variable domain in full (rest from reference TRBV19 and TRBJ1-1): DGGITQSPKYLFRKEGQNVTLSCEQNLNHDAMYWYRQDPGQGLRLIYYSQIVNDFQKGDIAEGYSVSREKKESFPLTVTSAQKNPTAFYLCASSKNGNTEAFFGQGTRLTVV.

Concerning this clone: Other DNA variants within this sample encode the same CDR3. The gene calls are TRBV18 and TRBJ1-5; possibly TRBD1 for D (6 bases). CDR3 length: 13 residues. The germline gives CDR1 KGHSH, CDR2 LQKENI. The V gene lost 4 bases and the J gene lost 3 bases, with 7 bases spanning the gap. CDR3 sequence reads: CASSRQDNQPQHF. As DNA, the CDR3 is TGTGCCAGCTCACGACAGGACAATCAGCCCCAGCATTTT.

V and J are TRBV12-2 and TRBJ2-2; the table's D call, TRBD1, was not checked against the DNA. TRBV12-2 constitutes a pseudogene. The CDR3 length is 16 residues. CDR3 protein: CASRLAGGDDTRELFF. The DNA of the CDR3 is TGTGCAAGTCGCTTAGCAGGGGGAGACGACACCCGGGAGCTGTTTTTT.

The CDR3 loop is CASSLAGRGYNEQFF. The CDR3 DNA reads as TGTGCCAGCAGCTTAGCCGGGAGGGGGTACAATGAGCAGTTCTTC. V is TRBV11-2 and J is TRBJ2-1; TRBD2 aligns across 8 bases. Germline trimming cut 1 base from V and 4 bases from J; bases unmatched to any gene: 3. This CDR3 has 15 amino acids. Germline assignment: CDR1 SGHAT and CDR2 FQNNGV. The full variable domain, its missing parts supplied by reference TRBV11-2 and TRBJ2-1, is EAGVAQSPRYKIIEKRQSVAFWCNPISGHATLYWYQQILGQGPKLLIQFQNNGVVDDSQLPKDRFSAERLKGVDSTLKIQPAKLEDSAVYLCASSLAGRGYNEQFFGPGTRLTVL.

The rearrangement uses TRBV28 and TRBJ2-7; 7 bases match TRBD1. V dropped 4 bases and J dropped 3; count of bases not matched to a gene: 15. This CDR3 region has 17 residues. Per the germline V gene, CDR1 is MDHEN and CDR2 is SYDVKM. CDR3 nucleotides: TGTGCCAGCAGTTCTTTCTCGCCCCGGGACAGTTTCTACGAGCAGTACTTC. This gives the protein CASSSFSPRDSFYEQYF.

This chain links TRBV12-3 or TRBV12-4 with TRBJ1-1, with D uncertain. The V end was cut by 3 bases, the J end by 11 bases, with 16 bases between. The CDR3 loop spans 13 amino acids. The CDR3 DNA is TGTGCCAGCAGTTTGGGAGGTAGGGCGGAGGCTTTCTTT. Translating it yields CASSLGGRAEAFF.